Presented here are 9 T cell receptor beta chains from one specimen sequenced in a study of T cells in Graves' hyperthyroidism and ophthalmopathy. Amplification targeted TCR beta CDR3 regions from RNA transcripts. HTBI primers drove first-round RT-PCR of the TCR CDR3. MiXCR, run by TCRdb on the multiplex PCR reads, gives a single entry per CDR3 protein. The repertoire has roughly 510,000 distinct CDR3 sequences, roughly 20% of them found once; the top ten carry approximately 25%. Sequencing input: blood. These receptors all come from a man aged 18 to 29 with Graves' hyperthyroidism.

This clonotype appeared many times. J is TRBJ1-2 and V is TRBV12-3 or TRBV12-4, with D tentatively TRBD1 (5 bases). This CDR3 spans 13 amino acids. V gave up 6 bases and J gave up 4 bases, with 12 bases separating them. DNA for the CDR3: TGTGCCAGCAGGGATAAGGGGTCCTATGGCTACACCTTC. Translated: CASRDKGSYGYTF.

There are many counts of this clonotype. The chain's CDR3 is CASSPLRSGGNSPLHF. CDR3 nucleotide sequence: TGTGCCAGCAGCCCTCTCAGGAGCGGGGGTAATTCACCCCTCCACTTT. The genes are TRBV6-1 and TRBJ1-6, with D maybe TRBD1 (5 bases). The CDR3 extends over 16 amino acids. CDR1 and CDR2 from the germline V gene are MNHNS and SASEGT. Trimming removed 6 bases from V and 6 bases from J, with 18 bases in between.

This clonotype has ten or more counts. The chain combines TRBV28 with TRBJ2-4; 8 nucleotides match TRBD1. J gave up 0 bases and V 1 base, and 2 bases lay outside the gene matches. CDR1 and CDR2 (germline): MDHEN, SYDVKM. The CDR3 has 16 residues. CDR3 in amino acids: CASSLFQGAAKNIQYF. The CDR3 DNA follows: TGTGCCAGCAGTTTATTTCAGGGGGCAGCCAAAAACATTCAGTACTTC. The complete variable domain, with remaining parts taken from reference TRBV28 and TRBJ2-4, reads DVKVTQSSRYLVKRTGEKVFLECVQDMDHENMFWYRQDPGLGLRLIYFSYDVKMKEKGDIPEGYSVSREKKERFSLILESASTNQTSMYLCASSLFQGAAKNIQYFGAGTRLSVL.

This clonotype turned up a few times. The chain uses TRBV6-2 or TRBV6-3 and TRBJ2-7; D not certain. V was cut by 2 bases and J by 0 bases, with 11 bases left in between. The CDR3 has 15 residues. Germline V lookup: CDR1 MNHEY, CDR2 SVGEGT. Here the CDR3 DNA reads TGTGCCAGCAGTTACGGCAGATTAAGCTCCTACGAGCAGTACTTC. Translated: CASSYGRLSSYEQYF.

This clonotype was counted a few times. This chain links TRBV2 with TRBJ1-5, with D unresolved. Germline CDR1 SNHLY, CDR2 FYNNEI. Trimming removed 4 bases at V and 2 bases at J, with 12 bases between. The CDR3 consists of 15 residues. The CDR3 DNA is TGTGCCAGCAGTGGGTCAGCCCAGGGCAATCAGCCCCAGCATTTT. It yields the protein CASSGSAQGNQPQHF.

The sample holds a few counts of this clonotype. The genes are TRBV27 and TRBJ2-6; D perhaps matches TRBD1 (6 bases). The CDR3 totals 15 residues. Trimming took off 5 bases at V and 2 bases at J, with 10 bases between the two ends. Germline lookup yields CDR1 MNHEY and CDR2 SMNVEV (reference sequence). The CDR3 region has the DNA TGTGCCAGCAGTCCGCACAGGGCTGGGGCCAACGTCCTGACTTTC. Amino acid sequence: CASSPHRAGANVLTF.

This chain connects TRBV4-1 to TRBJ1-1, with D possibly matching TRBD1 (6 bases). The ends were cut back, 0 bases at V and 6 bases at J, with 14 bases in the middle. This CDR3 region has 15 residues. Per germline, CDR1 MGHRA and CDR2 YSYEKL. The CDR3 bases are TGCGCCAGCAGCCAAGACTCGGGGGCAGGCGCTGAAGCTTTCTTT. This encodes CASSQDSGAGAEAFF.

In DNA form, the CDR3 reads TGTGCCTGGAAAGGTCCGGGACTACCCAACACCGGGGAGCTGTTTTTT. Translating it yields CAWKGPGLPNTGELFF. The chain couples TRBV30 to TRBJ2-2; 7 bases fit TRBD2. The V gene's germline CDR1 is GTSNPN and CDR2 SVGIG (reference sequence). The trim removed 4 bases at V and 2 bases at J, leaving 10 bases unmatched. This CDR3 is built from 16 residues.

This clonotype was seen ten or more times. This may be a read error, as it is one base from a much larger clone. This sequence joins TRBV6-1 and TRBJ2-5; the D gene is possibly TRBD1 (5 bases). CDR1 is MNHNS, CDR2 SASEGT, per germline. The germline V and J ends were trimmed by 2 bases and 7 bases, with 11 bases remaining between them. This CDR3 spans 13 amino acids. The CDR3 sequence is CASSERGKVTQYF. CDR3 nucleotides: TGTGCCAGCAGTGAAAGGGGTAAAGTGACCCAGTACTTC.